This entry lists 23 T cell receptor beta chains sequenced from one sample in a study of blood T cell repertoires in COVID-19. Clones were sequenced by immunoSEQ multiplex PCR, and TCRdb holds only the in-frame ones, with some missing. The sample contains around 150,000 clones, 88% of which appear only once. Input material: PBMCs or T cells enriched from blood (not recorded which). These receptors originate from a woman aged 50 to 60 who had recovered from COVID-19.

The chain recombines TRBV9 with TRBJ2-5, with 9 bases that match TRBD1. V dropped 0 bases and J dropped 3; count of bases not matched to a gene: 3. The CDR3 runs to 15 residues. Germline CDR1 SGDLS, CDR2 YYNGEE. This chain's CDR3 is CASSVAGTGKETQYF. DNA for the CDR3: TGTGCCAGCAGCGTAGCCGGGACAGGGAAAGAGACCCAGTACTTC.

The gene calls are TRBV4-3 and TRBJ2-3; D remains unclear. The CDR3 loop spans 14 amino acids. The V gene's germline CDR1 is LGHNA and CDR2 YSLEER. V was trimmed by 0 bases and J by 3 bases, leaving 7 bases between them. Written as DNA, the CDR3 is TGCGCCAGCAGCCAAGATGCGCCAACAGATACGCAGTATTTT. Encoded protein: CASSQDAPTDTQYF.

This chain links TRBV7-2 with TRBJ2-5, with D uncertain. The CDR3 has 12 residues. Trimming pared 1 base from V and 9 bases from J, leaving 9 bases between. Germline V gene data show CDR1 as SGHTA and CDR2 as FQGNSA. The CDR3 here is CASSLDRVSQYF. DNA of the CDR3: TGTGCCAGCAGCTTAGATCGGGTCTCCCAGTACTTC.

This clone has a single count. The chain has TRBV27 and TRBJ2-7; D may be TRBD1 (5 bases). The CDR3 length is 15 residues. V was pared by 8 bases and J by 4 bases, with 21 bases between. Germline loops: CDR1 MNHEY, CDR2 SMNVEV (reference sequence). CDR3 DNA: TGTGCCAGCTCTCCCGGCGGTTCAGGGAAATACGAGCAGTACTTC. Amino acid sequence: CASSPGGSGKYEQYF.

The chain joins TRBV7-2 to TRBJ2-3, with D possibly matching TRBD1 (6 bases). The CDR3 consists of 15 residues. The V gene's germline CDR1 is SGHTA and CDR2 FQGNSA. Between the trimmed V and J ends, which lost 5 bases and 4 bases, there was a span of 16 bases. The CDR3: CASSIWGTQSDTQYF. The CDR3 nucleotides read TGTGCCAGCAGCATATGGGGGACACAATCAGATACGCAGTATTTT.

This clone was observed a single time. V usage is TRBV9 and J usage is TRBJ2-2; 14 bases line up with TRBD2. After removal of 4 bases from V and 5 bases from J, the junction contained 10 bases not matched to a gene. The germline V gene has CDR1 SGDLS and CDR2 YYNGEE. The CDR3 runs to 18 residues. In DNA, the CDR3 is TGTGCCAGCAGCCCCCGACTAGCGGGGGGGGTTAGAACCGGGGAGCTGTTTTTT. It encodes CASSPRLAGGVRTGELFF.

The chain recombines TRBV6-5 with TRBJ1-6; 7 positions agree with TRBD1. CDR1 MNHEY and CDR2 SVGAGI come from the germline V gene. The J segment lost 3 bases and the V segment lost 8 bases, leaving 7 bases of the junction unmatched. This CDR3 spans 15 amino acids. The CDR3 loop reads CASGTGEDYNSPLHF. The CDR3 DNA is TGTGCCAGCGGAACAGGGGAGGACTATAATTCACCCCTCCACTTT.

V is TRBV5-1 and J is TRBJ2-3; D remains ambiguous. CDR1 is SGHRS, CDR2 YFSETQ, per germline. V gave up 4 bases and J gave up 1 base, with 10 bases separating them. The CDR3 contains 14 residues. The chain's CDR3 is CASSVALRTDTQYF. In DNA, the CDR3 is TGCGCCAGCAGCGTGGCCCTTCGCACAGATACGCAGTATTTT.

This chain joins TRBV11-3 and TRBJ2-5, with TRBD2 matching over 8 bases. V was pared by 1 base and J by 2 bases, with 3 bases of the junction left unmatched. From germline, CDR1 is SGHNT and CDR2 YENEEA. CDR3 size: 15 residues. CDR3 nucleotides: TGTGCCAGCAGCTTAGTACTAGCGGTACAAGAGACCCAGTACTTC. The encoded protein is CASSLVLAVQETQYF.

The chain carries TRBV5-1 and TRBJ1-1, with TRBD1 identical over 7 bases. The CDR3 consists of 13 residues. Germline V lookup: CDR1 SGHRS, CDR2 YFSETQ. V lost 1 base to trimming and J lost 4 bases; unmatched junction nucleotides: 1. CDR3: CASSLTGATEAFF. As DNA, the CDR3 is TGCGCCAGCAGCTTGACAGGGGCCACTGAAGCTTTCTTT.

This chain links TRBV5-1 with TRBJ1-2; possibly TRBD1 for D (5 bases). Per germline, CDR1 SGHRS and CDR2 YFSETQ. Trimming removed 4 bases from V and 5 bases from J, with 18 bases in between. The CDR3 extends over 15 amino acids. The CDR3 reads CASSKEITGGYGYTF. The CDR3 region has the DNA TGCGCCAGCAGCAAAGAAATAACGGGGGGTTATGGCTACACCTTC.

The chain joins TRBV3-1 (or the pseudogene TRBV3-2) to TRBJ2-7; a weak D match, TRBD1 (6 bases). Germline lookup yields CDR1 LGHDT and CDR2 YNNKEL (reference sequence). CDR3 length: 13 amino acids. V shed 4 bases and J shed 6 bases, with 13 bases lying between them. The CDR3 nucleotides are TGTGCCAGCAGCCCAGGGGCTGGGTTCGAGCAGTACTTC. Protein product: CASSPGAGFEQYF.

This sequence joins TRBV19 and TRBJ2-4; D call uncertain. CDR1 and CDR2 from the germline V gene are LNHDA and SQIVND (reference sequence). Trimming took 0 bases from V and 0 from J, leaving 15 bases between them. The CDR3 runs to 18 residues. In nucleotides, the CDR3 is TGTGCCAGTAGTATAGATTTTGAGGTTTACCTAGCCAAAAACATTCAGTACTTC. Encoded protein: CASSIDFEVYLAKNIQYF.

In this sample, this clone turned up once. The CDR3 here is CASSVTGGGNTGELFF. CDR3 sequence (DNA): TGTGCCAGCAGCGTGACAGGTGGGGGGAACACCGGGGAGCTGTTTTTT. V is TRBV11-2 and J is TRBJ2-2; a weak D match, TRBD1 (6 bases). CDR1 and CDR2 from the germline V gene are SGHAT and FQNNGV. The CDR3 length is 16 residues. Trimming removed 5 bases at V and 1 base at J, with 14 bases between.

The chain recombines TRBV7-8 with TRBJ1-5, with 8 bases lining up with TRBD1. V lost 1 base to trimming and J lost 1 base; unmatched junction nucleotides: 6. The CDR3 has 17 residues. Looked up from germline, CDR1 is SGHVS and CDR2 is FQNEAQ. The CDR3: CASSLEGQDSSNQPQHF. The CDR3 DNA reads TGTGCCAGCAGCTTAGAGGGACAGGACTCCAGCAATCAGCCCCAGCATTTT.

V usage is TRBV11-3 and J usage is TRBJ2-2, with TRBD1 matching over 8 bases. The CDR3 contains 17 residues. Germline V gene data show CDR1 as SGHNT and CDR2 as YENEEA. Trimming took 5 bases from V and 7 from J; bases not matched to a gene: 15. The CDR3 DNA reads as TGTGCCAGCAGCCCCCGGACAGGGACCAAAGGGATCGGGGAGCTGTTTTTT. Translation: CASSPRTGTKGIGELFF.

This sequence joins TRBV19 and TRBJ2-1; tentatively, D is TRBD2 (6 bases). This CDR3 has 15 residues. Germline CDR1 is LNHDA and CDR2 is SQIVND (reference sequence). The V gene lost 1 base and the J gene lost 3 bases, with 10 bases spanning the gap. CDR3 sequence reads: CASSIVGEDYNEQFF. CDR3 in DNA: TGTGCCAGTAGTATAGTAGGGGAGGACTACAATGAGCAGTTCTTC.

This CDR3 reads CASSQEQVLNEKLFF. Here the CDR3 DNA reads TGCGCCAGCAGCCAAGAGCAGGTGCTTAATGAAAAACTGTTTTTT. V and J are TRBV4-1 and TRBJ1-4; D unresolved. In germline, CDR1 is MGHRA, CDR2 YSYEKL. The CDR3 runs to 15 residues. V shed 0 bases and J shed 4 bases, with 9 bases lying between them.

J is TRBJ2-5 and V is TRBV10-3, with 11 bases identical to TRBD2. V lost 6 bases and J lost 3; bases outside the gene matches: 6. This CDR3 comprises 15 residues. Germline V CDR1 and CDR2: ENHRY, SYGVKD. The CDR3 DNA reads as TGTGCCATCAGCCAGGGACTAGCGGTCGAAGAGACCCAGTACTTC. This translates into CAISQGLAVEETQYF.

This clone appeared once. The V call is TRBV9, the J call TRBJ2-2; TRBD2 matches 10 bases. Trimming at V came to 1 base and at J to 1 base, leaving 1 base not matched to a gene. From germline, CDR1 is SGDLS and CDR2 YYNGEE. The CDR3 runs 16 residues. The CDR3 DNA sequence: TGTGCCAGCAGCGTACGACTAGCGGGGAACACCGGGGAGCTGTTTTTT. This codes for CASSVRLAGNTGELFF. The whole variable domain, remainder taken from reference TRBV9 and TRBJ2-2, is DSGVTQTPKHLITATGQRVTLRCSPRSGDLSVYWYQQSLDQGLQFLIQYYNGEERAKGNILERFSAQQFPDLHSELNLSSLELGDSALYFCASSVRLAGNTGELFFGEGSRLTVL.

In nucleotides, the CDR3 is TGTGCCAGTAGAACCCCAGCGGGGGGGAACACTGAAGCTTTCTTT. Amino acid sequence: CASRTPAGGNTEAFF. V and J are TRBV19 and TRBJ1-1; tentatively, D is TRBD1 (5 bases). This CDR3 has 15 residues. V was pared by 6 bases and J by 1 base, with 15 bases between. The germline V gene has CDR1 LNHDA and CDR2 SQIVND (reference sequence).

The chain carries TRBV7-2 and TRBJ2-3; a weak D match, TRBD2 (5 bases). V gave up 2 bases and J gave up 1 base, with 13 bases separating them. Looked up from germline, CDR1 is SGHTA and CDR2 is FQGNSA. The CDR3 is 16 amino acids. CDR3 in DNA: TGTGCCAGCAGCTTAAATGGGAGACAACGCACAGATACGCAGTATTTT. It codes for CASSLNGRQRTDTQYF.

In DNA, the CDR3 is TGTGCCAGCAGCGCCCGGACAGGGGGCTGGGATGAGCAGTTCTTC. Encoded protein: CASSARTGGWDEQFF. The chain employs TRBV7-3 and TRBJ2-1; 11 bases agree with TRBD1. V lost 5 bases, J lost 8 bases, and 8 bases stayed unmatched. CDR1 and CDR2 from the germline V gene are SGHTA and FQGTGA. CDR3 length: 15 amino acids. The full variable domain, rest sourced from reference TRBV7-3 and TRBJ2-1, is GAGVSQTPSNKVTEKGKYVELRCDPISGHTALYWYRQSLGQGPEFLIYFQGTGAADDSGLPNDRFFAVRPEGSVSTLKIQRTERGDSAVYLCASSARTGGWDEQFFGPGTRLTVL.